This is a list of T cell receptor beta chains from one sample in a study of blood T cell repertoires in COVID-19. Generated by immunoSEQ multiplex PCR, the TCRdb table keeps only in-frame clones and is missing some. The repertoire holds some 150,000 clones, with approximately 86% as singletons. The sequenced sample was peripheral blood. These receptors came from a man aged 65-85 years with acute or convalescent COVID-19. CDR3s leave out the opening cysteine and the closing phenylalanine or tryptophan. A D gene is named only where the DNA matches it firmly.

TRBJ2-3,-,TRBV3-1/TRBV3-2,ASSSAWGGRGDTQY
TRBJ2-5,TRBD1,TRBV6-5,ASSIPGQQETQY
TRBJ1-6,-,TRBV10-3,AISGRTDNSPLH
TRBJ2-5,-,TRBV7-2,ASSPAAGWQETQY
TRBJ2-1,TRBD2,TRBV7-2,ASSSRLAGNNEQF
TRBJ2-7,TRBD1,TRBV5-6,ASSPRQGPQY
TRBJ1-1,-,TRBV4-2,ASSQEKRNTEAF
TRBJ2-7,TRBD1,TRBV10-2,ASSGQAYEQY
TRBJ2-5,-,TRBV10-3,ASRSQETQY
TRBJ2-1,TRBD1,TRBV3-1/TRBV3-2,ASSPWTGGDYNEQF
TRBJ2-1,-,TRBV12-3/TRBV12-4,ASSLAPLGEQF
TRBJ2-3,TRBD2,TRBV2,ASPGLAGGTDTQY
TRBJ2-2,-,TRBV28,ASSPEGHMNTGELF
TRBJ1-1,TRBD1,TRBV19,ASSLTGDTEAF
TRBJ2-1,TRBD2,TRBV3-1/TRBV3-2,ASSQWASGSRSYNEQF
TRBJ1-6,-,TRBV18,ASSPQQGSYNSPLH
TRBJ2-7,-,TRBV27,ASSSLYEQY
TRBJ2-1,TRBD2,TRBV9,ASSPIAGGLKQF
TRBJ1-6,TRBD1,TRBV28,ASSLVRGSSYNSPLH
TRBJ1-4,-,TRBV28,ASSFPGAEKLF
TRBJ2-7,TRBD2,TRBV28,ASSLFSGRSYEQY
TRBJ2-5,TRBD1,TRBV5-1,ASSLTGVRETQY
TRBJ2-6,-,TRBV21-1,ASSKRFGGRACVQYTGANVLT